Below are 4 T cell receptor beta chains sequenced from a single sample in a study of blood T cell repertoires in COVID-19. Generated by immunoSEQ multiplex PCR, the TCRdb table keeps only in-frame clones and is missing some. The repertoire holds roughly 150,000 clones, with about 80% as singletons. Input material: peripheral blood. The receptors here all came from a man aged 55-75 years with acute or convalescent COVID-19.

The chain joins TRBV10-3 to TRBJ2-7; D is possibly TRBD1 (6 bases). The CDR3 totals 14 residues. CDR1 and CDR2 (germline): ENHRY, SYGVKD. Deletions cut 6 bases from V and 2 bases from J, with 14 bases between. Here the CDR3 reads CAIRQGTAAYEQYF. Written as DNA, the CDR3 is TGTGCCATCAGGCAGGGGACGGCAGCCTACGAGCAGTACTTC.

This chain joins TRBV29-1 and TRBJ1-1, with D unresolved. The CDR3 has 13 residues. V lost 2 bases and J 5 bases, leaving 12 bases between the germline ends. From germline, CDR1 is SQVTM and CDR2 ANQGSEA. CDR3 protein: CSVESQRRTEAFF. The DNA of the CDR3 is TGCAGCGTTGAATCCCAGAGGCGGACTGAAGCTTTCTTT.

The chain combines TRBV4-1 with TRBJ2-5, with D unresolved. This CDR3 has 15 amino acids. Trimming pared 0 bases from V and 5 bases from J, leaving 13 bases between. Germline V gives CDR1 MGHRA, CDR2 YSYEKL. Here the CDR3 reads CASSQELTRLETQYF. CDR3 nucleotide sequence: TGCGCCAGCAGCCAAGAGCTCACGAGGCTCGAGACCCAGTACTTC.

The CDR3 DNA sequence: TGCGCCAGCAACCCGACAGGGTCCTATGAGCAGTTCTTC. Its translation is CASNPTGSYEQFF. The V gene is TRBV5-1, the J gene TRBJ2-1, with 7 bases identical to TRBD1. CDR3 size: 13 residues. Germline trimming cut 6 bases from V and 8 bases from J; bases unmatched to any gene: 8. Germline V gives CDR1 SGHRS, CDR2 YFSETQ. Variable domain in full (rest from reference TRBV5-1 and TRBJ2-1): KAGVTQTPRYLIKTRGQQVTLSCSPISGHRSVSWYQQTPGQGLQFLFEYFSETQRNKGNFPGRFSGRQFSNSRSEMNVSTLELGDSALYLCASNPTGSYEQFFGPGTRLTVL.